The 24 T cell receptor beta chains listed next were all sequenced from one sample in a study of beta chain features in type 1 diabetes. The authors reverse transcribed all of the isolated RNA, so sequencing captured expressed TCRB transcripts. TCRdb's table, derived via immunoSEQ multiplex PCR, lists solely in-frame clones and lacks some. Of approximately 380,000 clones listed, more than 12% are singletons. The material sequenced was naive CD4+ T cells from blood. The receptors were sampled from a young woman in good health.

The chain couples TRBV7-2 to TRBJ2-7, with 8 nucleotides matching TRBD2. J was trimmed by 5 bases and V by 5 bases; bases with no gene match: 8. CDR3 length: 14 residues. Germline assignment: CDR1 SGHTA and CDR2 FQGNSA. The CDR3 nucleotides are TGTGCCAGCAGCCCCGGGACTAGGAGGGACGAGCAGTACTTC. Residues: CASSPGTRRDEQYF.

This clone came up a few times. The gene calls are TRBV4-1 and TRBJ1-4, with a possible D match to TRBD1 (5 bases). V was clipped by 3 bases and J by 6 bases, with 8 bases between them. CDR3 length: 13 residues. The germline V gene encodes CDR1 MGHRA and CDR2 YSYEKL. The CDR3 loop is CASSQGGYEKLFF. The CDR3 DNA reads TGCGCCAGCAGCCAGGGGGGATATGAAAAACTGTTTTTT.

V usage is TRBV4-1 and J usage is TRBJ2-3, with TRBD1 matching 7 bases. Looked up from germline, CDR1 is MGHRA and CDR2 is YSYEKL. This CDR3 comprises 19 residues. After removal of 2 bases from V and 5 bases from J, the junction contained 19 bases not matched to a gene. CDR3 bases: TGCGCCAGCAGCCAATGGTCGGATTGGACAGGCGGAGGTGGAGATACGCAGTATTTT. Translating gives CASSQWSDWTGGGGDTQYF.

The table lists this clone with a count of one. The V gene is TRBV28, the J gene TRBJ2-7; D gene ambiguous. V lost 3 bases and J lost 3, with 15 bases in between. CDR3 length equals 15 residues. Germline V CDR1 and CDR2: MDHEN, SYDVKM. CDR3 nucleotide sequence: TGTGCCAGCAGTTTTGCGACCGGGTCCGACTACGAGCAGTACTTC. The encoded protein is CASSFATGSDYEQYF.

This clone was detected only a few times. The V and J genes are TRBV27 and TRBJ1-4; D is unclear. The germline V gene has CDR1 MNHEY and CDR2 SMNVEV (reference sequence). Trimming removed 2 bases from V and 10 bases from J, with 8 bases in between. The CDR3 spans 12 residues. The CDR3 region has the DNA TGTGCCAGCAGTTTAATGTACGGAAAACTGTTTTTT. The encoded protein is CASSLMYGKLFF.

This sequence joins TRBV7-9 and TRBJ2-1, with TRBD2 matching 10 bases. V dropped 5 bases and J dropped 0; count of bases not matched to a gene: 10. Germline V gene data show CDR1 as SEHNR and CDR2 as FQNEAQ (reference sequence). The CDR3 is 18 residues long. CDR3: CASSPGLLAGGSYNEQFF. The CDR3 bases are TGTGCCAGCAGCCCTGGTTTATTAGCGGGAGGCTCCTACAATGAGCAGTTCTTC.

The J gene is TRBJ2-3, the V gene TRBV5-4, with no clear D. Germline V gene lookup returns CDR1 SGHNT and CDR2 YYREEE (reference sequence). Between the trimmed V and J ends, which lost 1 base and 3 bases, there was a span of 6 bases. The CDR3 contains 13 residues. The CDR3 loop is CASSLQATDTQYF. The CDR3 nucleotides read TGTGCCAGCAGCTTGCAGGCAACAGATACGCAGTATTTT.

This clone was seen more than once but under ten times. This chain connects TRBV29-1 to TRBJ2-7, with a possible D match to TRBD2 (5 bases). V was cut by 1 base and J by 5 bases, with 21 bases left in between. Germline CDR1 SQVTM, CDR2 ANQGSEA. CDR3 length equals 16 residues. CDR3 coding DNA: TGCAGCGTTGAAGGAGAGCGGCGGTGGTCGTCTAACGAGCAGTACTTC. Encoded protein: CSVEGERRWSSNEQYF.

The chain couples TRBV12-5 to TRBJ2-1; TRBD1 agrees at 7 bases. Germline V lookup: CDR1 LGHNT, CDR2 FRNRAP. V trimming: 0 bases; J trimming: 4 bases; junction bases outside the gene matches: 12. This CDR3 comprises 18 residues. CDR3 sequence (DNA): TGTGCTAGTGGTTTGGTACTCACGACAGGGCCCTCGTACAATGAGCAGTTCTTC. Translating it yields CASGLVLTTGPSYNEQFF.

This clone was seen more than once but under ten times. This chain uses TRBV29-1 with TRBJ2-1, with 7 bases fitting TRBD1. Looked up from germline, CDR1 is SQVTM and CDR2 is ANQGSEA. This CDR3 is built from 13 residues. The V and J ends lost 4 bases and 4 bases, in that order; junction bases with no gene match: 4. CDR3 nucleotide sequence: TGCAGCGTTGCCGGACAGGAATACAATGAGCAGTTCTTC. Translating gives CSVAGQEYNEQFF.

This clone was seen a handful of times. Other DNA sequences in the same sample also yield this CDR3. The genes are TRBV28 and TRBJ2-5, with a possible D match to TRBD1 (6 bases). The V end was cut by 2 bases, the J end by 2 bases, with 9 bases between. This CDR3 is built from 14 residues. Germline loops: CDR1 MDHEN, CDR2 SYDVKM. CDR3 residues: CASSLQGIQETQYF. The CDR3 DNA reads as TGTGCCAGCAGTTTACAGGGGATACAAGAGACCCAGTACTTC.

V usage is TRBV30 and J usage is TRBJ2-7; tentative D call: TRBD2 (6 bases). The CDR3 is made up of 12 amino acids. V dropped 5 bases and J dropped 8 bases, with 16 bases sitting between them. Germline V gene lookup returns CDR1 GTSNPN and CDR2 SVGIG (reference sequence). CDR3 sequence (DNA): TGTGCCTGGGCGGGACTTTACCAAAAGCAGTACTTC. Protein sequence: CAWAGLYQKQYF.

V and J are TRBV7-2 and TRBJ2-1; D is perhaps TRBD2 (6 bases). The CDR3 is 16 amino acids. Germline assignment: CDR1 SGHTA and CDR2 FQGNSA. Trimming pared 5 bases from V and 2 bases from J, leaving 16 bases between. CDR3 sequence: CASSLLPGSPYNEQFF. The CDR3 DNA follows: TGTGCCAGCAGCCTCCTCCCCGGGAGTCCCTACAATGAGCAGTTCTTC. The full variable domain, rest sourced from reference TRBV7-2 and TRBJ2-1, is GAGVSQSPSNKVTEKGKDVELRCDPISGHTALYWYRQSLGQGLEFLIYFQGNSAPDKSGLPSDRFSAERTGGSVSTLTIQRTQQEDSAVYLCASSLLPGSPYNEQFFGPGTRLTVL.

The chain is built from TRBV23-1 and TRBJ2-3, with unresolved D. TRBV23-1 qualifies as an ORF whose function is uncertain. With 6 bases removed from V and 3 bases from J, the gap between germline ends came to 19 bases. This CDR3 region has 16 residues. The CDR3 spells CASSHRSRNATDTQYF. The CDR3 DNA reads TGCGCCAGCAGCCACAGAAGTAGGAACGCGACAGATACGCAGTATTTT.

This clone has only a few counts. The genes are TRBV30 and TRBJ2-3; tentative D call: TRBD1 (6 bases). V lost 3 bases and J lost 3, with 13 bases in between. CDR1 is GTSNPN, CDR2 SVGIG, per germline (reference sequence). The CDR3 runs 14 residues. The CDR3 nucleotides are TGTGCCTGGAGACTTAGGGGGAAGACAGATACGCAGTATTTT. This codes for CAWRLRGKTDTQYF.

The V call is TRBV28, the J call TRBJ2-1; 14 nucleotides line up with TRBD2. The trim removed 6 bases at V and 0 bases at J, leaving 4 bases unmatched. The CDR3 runs 17 residues. Per germline, CDR1 MDHEN and CDR2 SYDVKM. The CDR3 DNA reads TGTGCCAGCAGAATAGGGACTAGCGGGAGCTCCTACAATGAGCAGTTCTTC. Its protein product is CASRIGTSGSSYNEQFF.

This clone came up a few times. The chain uses TRBV19 and TRBJ2-7; perhaps TRBD2 as D (5 bases). V was trimmed by 3 bases and J by 2 bases, leaving 17 bases between them. Germline V gives CDR1 LNHDA, CDR2 SQIVND (reference sequence). This CDR3 region has 16 residues. CDR3 nucleotide sequence: TGTGCCAGTAGTATGGTGCAGGCATCGGGAACCTACGAGCAGTACTTC. It is translated as CASSMVQASGTYEQYF.

The chain carries TRBV25-1 and TRBJ2-5; TRBD2 is a possible D gene (6 bases). Germline assignment: CDR1 MGHDK and CDR2 SYGVNS. The ends were cut back, 4 bases at V and 4 bases at J, with 16 bases in the middle. The CDR3 totals 15 residues. The CDR3 sequence is CASSVSGAGGETQYF. In nucleotides, the CDR3 is TGTGCCAGCAGTGTTAGCGGTGCGGGCGGAGAGACCCAGTACTTC.

The J gene is TRBJ2-6, the V gene TRBV28; possibly TRBD1 for D (5 bases). This CDR3 region has 14 residues. The V end was cut by 3 bases, the J end by 6 bases, with 9 bases between. Germline-derived CDR1 and CDR2 are MDHEN and SYDVKM. The CDR3 protein is CASSFQQAANVLTF. The CDR3 DNA reads TGTGCCAGCAGTTTTCAACAGGCGGCCAACGTCCTGACTTTC.

This clone was observed a few times. As DNA, the CDR3 is TGCGCCAGCAGCTTGCTTCGACTAGCGGAGATCGGCACCGGGGAGCTGTTTTTT. As protein: CASSLLRLAEIGTGELFF. This chain uses TRBV5-1 with TRBJ2-2, with 9 bases that match TRBD2. CDR3 length: 18 amino acids. Trimming took 1 base from V and 4 from J; bases not matched to a gene: 11. CDR1 and CDR2 (germline): SGHRS, YFSETQ.

This clone was detected a few times. The gene calls are TRBV28 and TRBJ1-2, with 7 positions matching TRBD1. Germline V gene sequence: CDR1 MDHEN, CDR2 SYDVKM. The length of the CDR3 is 17 residues. V lost 4 bases, J lost 8 bases, and 19 bases stayed unmatched. CDR3 DNA: TGTGCCAGCAGTTCCGCGTCCCTCCGAGGGGGCGCAGGGGGCTACACCTTC. It specifies CASSSASLRGGAGGYTF.

The chain combines TRBV1 with TRBJ2-7; TRBD2, the table's D call, was not compared with the DNA. TRBV1 is a recognized pseudogene. The CDR3 has 15 amino acids. CDR3 sequence reads: CTSSPHGLAGYEQYF. The CDR3, as DNA: TGCACCAGCAGCCCCCACGGGCTAGCGGGCTACGAGCAGTACTTC.

This clone was seen a handful of times. The V and J genes are TRBV7-9 and TRBJ2-3; 8 bases map to TRBD2. The CDR3 has 16 residues. Germline-derived CDR1 and CDR2 are SEHNR and FQNEAQ (reference sequence). The V gene end was trimmed by 5 bases and the J gene end by 5 bases; junction bases not matched to a gene: 12. CDR3 nucleotides: TGTGCCAGCAGCGTTCCATCAGCGGGAGTGGGAGATACGCAGTATTTT. Amino acids: CASSVPSAGVGDTQYF.

This chain connects TRBV5-1 to TRBJ2-7, with TRBD1 matching 7 bases. Germline CDR1 reads SGHRS; CDR2 reads YFSETQ. J gave up 3 bases and V 4 bases, and 7 bases lay outside the gene matches. This CDR3 spans 14 amino acids. CDR3 coding DNA: TGCGCCAGCAGCGCCCTGACAGGGAACTACGAGCAGTACTTC. Protein: CASSALTGNYEQYF.